The 31 T cell receptor beta chains below all came from one sample that was sequenced in a study of prognosis after radiotherapy for stage I lung cancer. TCR beta CDR3 was amplified from genomic DNA by two-round multiplex PCR. With primers specific to each TRBV and TRBJ gene, the first-round PCR was performed. TCRdb passed the multiplex PCR reads through MiXCR, listing each CDR3 protein once. The top ten hold around 10% of the sample, which has around 30,000 distinct CDR3 sequences, around 31% seen once. Sequenced material: PBMCs, taken before or after stereotactic body radiation therapy (not recorded which). The receptors here all came from a donor aged 50 or older with non-small cell lung cancer.

This clonotype was detected many times. This chain uses TRBV7-2 with TRBJ2-3; D may match TRBD1 or TRBD2 (6 bases each). From germline, CDR1 is SGHTA and CDR2 FQGNSA. Trimming removed 1 base at V and 1 base at J, with 18 bases between. This CDR3 region has 18 residues. This CDR3 is CASSLGRGGGHGTDTQYF. Here the CDR3 DNA reads TGTGCCAGCAGCTTAGGGAGGGGTGGGGGGCATGGCACAGATACGCAGTATTTT.

In this sample, this clonotype turned up many times. The V gene is TRBV18, the J gene TRBJ2-1; 7 bases are a match to TRBD1. After removal of 1 base from V and 2 bases from J, the junction contained 2 bases not matched to a gene. Germline V CDR1 and CDR2: KGHSH, LQKENI. The CDR3 is made up of 15 amino acids. The CDR3, as DNA: TGTGCCAGCTCACCACGAGACAGGGCCTACAATGAGCAGTTCTTC. This codes for CASSPRDRAYNEQFF.

This clonotype was seen at least ten times. The rearrangement joins TRBV6-2 or TRBV6-3 to TRBJ1-5; TRBD1 agrees at 8 bases. The CDR3 length is 16 residues. V lost 1 base and J lost 9; bases outside the gene matches: 11. Germline values: CDR1 MNHEY, CDR2 SVGEGT. CDR3 coding DNA: TGTGCCAGCAGTTACTTGCGGACAGGGCAGGGACGGCCCCAGCATTTT. Translation: CASSYLRTGQGRPQHF.

This clonotype was counted many times. V gene TRBV30 combines with J gene TRBJ2-1, with D unresolved. Per germline, CDR1 GTSNPN and CDR2 SVGIG (reference sequence). The CDR3 is 11 residues long. Trimming took off 0 bases at V and 11 bases at J, with 8 bases between the two ends. CDR3 loop: CAWSVGTQQFF. The CDR3 DNA reads as TGTGCCTGGAGTGTTGGCACCCAGCAGTTCTTC.

CDR3 protein: CASSTPSNARARETQYF. The CDR3 nucleotides are TGTGCCAGCAGTACGCCTTCTAACGCGAGGGCCAGAGAGACCCAGTACTTC. The chain combines TRBV12-3 or TRBV12-4 with TRBJ2-5, with D maybe TRBD2 (5 bases). CDR3 length: 17 residues. The V end was cut by 5 bases, the J end by 4 bases, with 23 bases between.

This clonotype was found many times. This chain connects TRBV28 to TRBJ2-7; tentatively, D is TRBD1 (6 bases). Trimming took off 6 bases at V and 0 bases at J, with 15 bases between the two ends. The length of the CDR3 is 15 residues. CDR1 and CDR2 from the germline V gene are MDHEN and SYDVKM. CDR3 amino acids: CASRPHVDSSYEQYF. The DNA of the CDR3 is TGTGCCAGCAGGCCCCATGTGGACAGCTCCTACGAGCAGTACTTC.

Notes on this clonotype: Given a much more abundant clone one base away, this may be a read error. The chain recombines TRBV6-2 or TRBV6-3 with TRBJ1-1; D not resolved. The germline V gene encodes CDR1 MNHEY and CDR2 SVGEGT. The CDR3 is 14 residues long. CDR3 region: CASSYPRWNTGAFF. DNA of the CDR3: TGTGCCAGCAGTTACCCTCGGTGGAACACTGGAGCTTTCTTT.

This clonotype was counted at least ten times. The rearrangement uses TRBV6-1 and TRBJ1-5; D remains unclear. CDR1 and CDR2 from the germline V gene are MNHNS and SASEGT. CDR3 length: 17 residues. V lost 3 bases, J lost 4 bases, and 19 bases lay in between. CDR3 protein: CASSEGPGHTKNQPQHF. The CDR3 region has the DNA TGTGCCAGCAGTGAGGGTCCTGGGCATACAAAAAATCAGCCCCAGCATTTT.

This clonotype was observed at least ten times. J is TRBJ1-1 and V is TRBV11-2; 7 positions agree with TRBD1. Germline CDR1 is SGHAT and CDR2 is FQNNGV. The CDR3 contains 14 residues. Trimming at V came to 1 base and at J to 5 bases, leaving 4 bases not matched to a gene. CDR3 region: CASSLGYRGTEAFF. CDR3 in DNA: TGTGCCAGCAGCTTAGGTTACAGGGGTACTGAAGCTTTCTTT.

In this sample, this clonotype turned up many times. The chain uses TRBV27 and TRBJ2-7, with a weak D call TRBD1 (5 bases). The V and J ends lost 6 bases and 5 bases respectively, with 17 bases between them. Germline V gene data show CDR1 as MNHEY and CDR2 as SMNVEV (reference sequence). The CDR3 is 14 residues long. CDR3 residues: CASSRLGQDNEQYF. The CDR3 region has the DNA TGTGCCAGCAGCCGACTTGGACAAGATAACGAGCAGTACTTC.

In this sample, this clonotype turned up many times. This chain joins TRBV25-1 and TRBJ1-1; D gene uncertain. Germline CDR1 MGHDK, CDR2 SYGVNS. V lost 6 bases to trimming and J lost 4 bases, with 15 bases between them. This CDR3 is built from 14 residues. The DNA for the CDR3 is TGTGCCAGCAGGTCAAACCAGGTGGTCACTGAAGCTTTCTTT. It translates to CASRSNQVVTEAFF. Drawing the rest from reference TRBV25-1 and TRBJ1-1, the complete variable domain is EADIYQTPRYLVIGTGKKITLECSQTMGHDKMYWYQQDPGMELHLIHYSYGVNSTEKGDLSSESTVSRIRTEHFPLTLESARPSHTSQYLCASRSNQVVTEAFFGQGTRLTVV.

The chain couples TRBV28 to TRBJ2-7; D unclear. Germline V gives CDR1 MDHEN, CDR2 SYDVKM. The CDR3 covers 12 residues. Trimming pared 5 bases from V and 3 bases from J, leaving 8 bases between. The CDR3: CASSQYNYEQYF. CDR3 coding DNA: TGTGCCAGCAGTCAGTATAACTACGAGCAGTACTTC. The full variable domain, in which reference TRBV28 and TRBJ2-7 provide the parts outside the CDR3, is DVKVTQSSRYLVKRTGEKVFLECVQDMDHENMFWYRQDPGLGLRLIYFSYDVKMKEKGDIPEGYSVSREKKERFSLILESASTNQTSMYLCASSQYNYEQYFGPGTRLTVT.

This clonotype was seen many times. The chain joins TRBV20-1 to TRBJ1-6; maybe TRBD1 (5 bases). Trimming removed 5 bases from V and 5 bases from J, with 19 bases in between. CDR3 length equals 16 residues. CDR1 and CDR2 (germline): DFQATT, SNEGSKA (reference sequence). The DNA of the CDR3 is TGCAGTGCTTCGGACCCGGCAGGGATAAATAATTCACCCCTCCACTTT. It encodes CSASDPAGINNSPLHF.

The chain is built from TRBV20-1 and TRBJ2-2, with D possibly TRBD1 on 6 matching bases. Looked up from germline, CDR1 is DFQATT and CDR2 is SNEGSKA (reference sequence). This CDR3 has 16 residues. The V and J ends lost 2 bases and 4 bases respectively, with 17 bases between them. The CDR3 reads CSARYRQGSGTGELFF. Here the CDR3 DNA reads TGCAGTGCTAGATATCGTCAGGGGTCTGGCACCGGGGAGCTGTTTTTT.

Concerning this clonotype: This likely traces to a read error, being one base from a far larger clone. The gene calls are TRBV6-9 and TRBJ2-1; 11 nucleotides agree with TRBD2. Germline V lookup: CDR1 MNHGY, CDR2 SVAAGI. CDR3 size: 14 residues. Here the CDR3 reads CASSLAGGYNEQLF. The DNA for the CDR3 is TGTGCCAGCAGTTTAGCGGGGGGGTACAATGAGCAGCTCTTC.

In the case of this clonotype: It is likely a read error: a sequence one base away is far more abundant. J is TRBJ2-7 and V is TRBV6-9; D unclear. Per the germline V gene, CDR1 is MNHGY and CDR2 is SVAAGI. This CDR3 spans 12 amino acids. The CDR3 spells CASSSTGNEHYF. CDR3 bases: TGTGCCAGCAGTTCGACTGGGAACGAGCATTACTTC.

This clonotype was recorded at least ten times. This chain connects TRBV7-9 to TRBJ2-5; D perhaps matches TRBD1 (5 bases). The V and J ends lost 1 base and 5 bases respectively, with 11 bases between them. The CDR3 extends over 14 amino acids. Looked up from germline, CDR1 is SEHNR and CDR2 is FQNEAQ (reference sequence). CDR3 nucleotide sequence: TGTGCCAGCAGCTTAGTGGCAGGGCACGAGACCCAGTACTTC. It is translated as CASSLVAGHETQYF. The complete variable domain, with remaining parts taken from reference TRBV7-9 and TRBJ2-5, reads DTGVSQNPRHKITKRGQNVTFRCDPISEHNRLYWYRQTLGQGPEFLTYFQNEAQLEKSRLLSDRFSAERPKGSFSTLEIQRTEQGDSAMYLCASSLVAGHETQYFGPGTRLLVL.

This clonotype was seen ten or more times. V usage is TRBV20-1 and J usage is TRBJ2-5, with 8 bases fitting TRBD2. The CDR3 has 14 amino acids. Germline assignment: CDR1 DFQATT and CDR2 SNEGSKA (reference sequence). V trimming: 5 bases; J trimming: 4 bases; junction bases outside the gene matches: 9. CDR3 nucleotide sequence: TGCAGTGCTGACAAGGACGGGGGGGTAGAGACCCAGTACTTC. Amino acids: CSADKDGGVETQYF.

There are many counts of this clonotype. The rearrangement uses TRBV30 and TRBJ1-2; D might be TRBD1 (6 bases). V was clipped by 0 bases and J by 2 bases, with 10 bases between them. The CDR3 has 14 amino acids. Germline assignment: CDR1 GTSNPN and CDR2 SVGIG (reference sequence). The CDR3 sequence: CAWSVLQGNYGYTF. In nucleotides, the CDR3 is TGTGCCTGGAGTGTCCTACAGGGAAACTATGGCTACACCTTC.

This sequence joins TRBV6-1 and TRBJ1-1; TRBD1 might be the D (5 bases). Germline values: CDR1 MNHNS, CDR2 SASEGT. The CDR3 covers 14 residues. V lost 5 bases and J lost 4, with 14 bases in between. CDR3 protein: CASSSRTWGTEAFF. In nucleotides, the CDR3 is TGTGCCAGCAGTTCGCGGACATGGGGCACTGAAGCTTTCTTT.

Many counts were recorded for this clonotype. The rearrangement uses TRBV9 and TRBJ2-2; TRBD1 or TRBD2 may be the D gene (5 bases each). V lost 4 bases and J lost 4, with 14 bases in between. The CDR3 runs 15 residues. In germline, CDR1 is SGDLS, CDR2 YYNGEE. Here the CDR3 reads CASSPGAMRTGELFF. DNA for the CDR3: TGTGCCAGCAGCCCCGGGGCTATGCGCACCGGGGAGCTGTTTTTT.

In its sample, this clonotype was seen many times. V gene TRBV19 combines with J gene TRBJ2-1; D might be TRBD1 (5 bases). Germline CDR1 reads LNHDA; CDR2 reads SQIVND (reference sequence). V lost 1 base, J lost 6 bases, and 7 bases lay in between. The CDR3 spans 13 residues. The CDR3 DNA follows: TGTGCCAGTAGTATAGGGCAGGGCAATGAGCAGTTCTTC. As protein: CASSIGQGNEQFF.

This clonotype has a count of ten or more. The chain has TRBV29-1 and TRBJ2-1; TRBD2 aligns across 9 bases. The germline V gene encodes CDR1 SQVTM and CDR2 ANQGSEA. The V segment lost 4 bases and the J segment 4 bases; nucleotides outside the gene matches: 11. CDR3 length: 16 residues. CDR3 bases: TGCAGCGTTGGACTAGCGGATACCATTATTTACAATGAGCAGTTCTTC. Protein sequence: CSVGLADTIIYNEQFF.

This clonotype was seen many times. The J gene is TRBJ1-1, the V gene TRBV13; D unresolved. This CDR3 region has 14 residues. Trimming left V 5 bases short and J 6 bases short, with 16 bases between. In germline, CDR1 is PRHDT, CDR2 FYEKMQ (reference sequence). The CDR3, as DNA: TGTGCCAGCAGCGCCACTCCGGATCGCGCTGAAGCTTTCTTT. This codes for CASSATPDRAEAFF. The entire variable domain, with the rest obtained from reference TRBV13 and TRBJ1-1, is as follows: AAGVIQSPRHLIKEKRETATLKCYPIPRHDTVYWYQQGPGQDPQFLISFYEKMQSDKGSIPDRFSAQQFSDYHSELNMSSLELGDSALYFCASSATPDRAEAFFGQGTRLTVV.

This clonotype has at least ten counts. CDR3 sequence: CASSQTQGSETGELFF. The CDR3 DNA reads as TGCGCCAGCAGCCAGACACAGGGAAGTGAGACCGGGGAGCTGTTTTTT. The V gene is TRBV4-1, the J gene TRBJ2-2; D is possibly TRBD1 (6 bases). This CDR3 comprises 16 residues. Germline CDR1 and CDR2: MGHRA and YSYEKL. V was pared by 3 bases and J by 5 bases, with 16 bases between.

The V call is TRBV7-9, the J call TRBJ2-6; 8 bases map to TRBD1. With V trimmed by 2 bases and J by 6 bases, 9 bases remained unmatched. The CDR3 contains 17 residues. Germline V lookup: CDR1 SEHNR, CDR2 FQNEAQ (reference sequence). The CDR3 here is CASSLLRRGRLANVLTF. CDR3 in DNA: TGTGCCAGCAGCTTACTTCGCAGGGGGCGTCTGGCCAACGTCCTGACTTTC.

The chain is built from TRBV28 and TRBJ1-5, with TRBD1 as a possible D gene (5 bases). The CDR3 extends over 15 amino acids. V lost 5 bases, J lost 2 bases, and 13 bases lay in between. Germline assignment: CDR1 MDHEN and CDR2 SYDVKM. CDR3 in amino acids: CASSAQGWGNQPQHF. The CDR3 DNA reads as TGTGCCAGCAGTGCCCAGGGTTGGGGCAATCAGCCCCAGCATTTT.

The chain couples TRBV7-8 to TRBJ2-1, with 7 bases matching TRBD1. Germline V gene sequence: CDR1 SGHVS, CDR2 FQNEAQ. CDR3 length: 16 residues. After removal of 4 bases from V and 7 bases from J, the junction contained 13 bases not matched to a gene. The CDR3 sequence: CASSSLLGKGANEQFF. CDR3 bases: TGTGCCAGCAGCTCCTTATTGGGAAAGGGGGCGAATGAGCAGTTCTTC.

This clonotype was observed many times. The rearrangement uses TRBV2 and TRBJ1-2, with D hard to call. Germline CDR1 and CDR2: SNHLY and FYNNEI. The V end was cut by 10 bases, the J end by 0 bases, with 18 bases between. The CDR3 length is 15 residues. The CDR3 spells CATPLGRLANYGYTF. CDR3 coding DNA: TGTGCCACCCCCTTGGGCAGACTTGCTAACTATGGCTACACCTTC.

This clonotype was seen repeatedly, ten times or more. The V and J genes are TRBV18 and TRBJ1-2; D unresolved. Germline V gene data show CDR1 as KGHSH and CDR2 as LQKENI. CDR3 length: 15 residues. Trimming cost V 3 bases and J 0 bases, with 11 bases left between them. The DNA for the CDR3 is TGTGCCAGCTCACCGACACCGTTAGCTAACTATGGCTACACCTTC. It yields the protein CASSPTPLANYGYTF.

Many counts were recorded for this clonotype. V usage is TRBV5-1 and J usage is TRBJ2-1; no reliable D call. Trimming cost V 2 bases and J 4 bases, with 13 bases left between them. This CDR3 is 15 amino acids long. Germline-derived CDR1 and CDR2 are SGHRS and YFSETQ. The CDR3 loop reads CASSLGTPQYNEQFF. The CDR3, as DNA: TGCGCCAGCAGCTTAGGAACTCCACAGTACAATGAGCAGTTCTTC.